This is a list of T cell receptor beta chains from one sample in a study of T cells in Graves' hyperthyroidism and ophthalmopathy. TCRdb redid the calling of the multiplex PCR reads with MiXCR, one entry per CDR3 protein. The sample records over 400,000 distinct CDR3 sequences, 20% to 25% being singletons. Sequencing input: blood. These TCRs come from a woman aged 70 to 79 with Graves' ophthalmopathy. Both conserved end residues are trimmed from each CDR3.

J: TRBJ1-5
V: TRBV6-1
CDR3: ASSEMGQGSQPQH

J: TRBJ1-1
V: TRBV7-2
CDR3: ASSRPGQGAEAF

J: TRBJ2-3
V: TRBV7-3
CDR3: ASSSNRGARTQY

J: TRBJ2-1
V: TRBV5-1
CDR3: ASSLDRPRNEQF

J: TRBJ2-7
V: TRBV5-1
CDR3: ASSLVTAYEQY

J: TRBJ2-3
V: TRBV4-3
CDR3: ASSQDPVLVMADTQY

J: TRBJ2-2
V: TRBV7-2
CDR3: ASSLRRGGTGELF

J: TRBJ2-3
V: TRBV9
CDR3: ASSPPPWAATDTQY

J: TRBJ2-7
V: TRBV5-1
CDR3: ASSLFRREDSYEQY

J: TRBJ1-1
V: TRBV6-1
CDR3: ASSEIPGTEAF

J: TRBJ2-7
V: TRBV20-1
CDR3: SARGPGTYEQY

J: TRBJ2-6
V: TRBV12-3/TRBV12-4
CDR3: ASSSQFGVSGANVLT

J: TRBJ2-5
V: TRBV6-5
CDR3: ASSYSGPRGLAGGKETQY

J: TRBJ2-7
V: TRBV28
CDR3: ASSPPVAGRLMNEQY

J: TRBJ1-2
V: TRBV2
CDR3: ASSGGLGGYT

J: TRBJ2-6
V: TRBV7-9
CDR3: ASSSPGGSFSGANVLT

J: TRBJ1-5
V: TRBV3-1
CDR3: ASSQLGHHQPQH

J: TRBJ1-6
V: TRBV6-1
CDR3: ASSEGQGTYNSPLH

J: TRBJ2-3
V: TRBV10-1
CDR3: ASSRTGVGNTQY

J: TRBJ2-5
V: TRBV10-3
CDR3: AISDKGLAGGPETQY

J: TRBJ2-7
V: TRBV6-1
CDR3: ASSPLAGQGAYEQY

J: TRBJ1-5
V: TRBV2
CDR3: ASSKVHRDRGGQPQH

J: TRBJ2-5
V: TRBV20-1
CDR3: SARYLETQY

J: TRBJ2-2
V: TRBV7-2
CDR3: ASSLAGDAGELF

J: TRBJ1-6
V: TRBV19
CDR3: ASSIRSHGTGHSPLH

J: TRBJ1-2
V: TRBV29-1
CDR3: SVDSVVGYT

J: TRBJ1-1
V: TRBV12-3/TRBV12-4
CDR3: ASSFWTDNTEAF

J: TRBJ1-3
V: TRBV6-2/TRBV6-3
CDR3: ASTSGNTIY

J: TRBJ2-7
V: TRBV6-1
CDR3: ASRRMGQGYSYEQY

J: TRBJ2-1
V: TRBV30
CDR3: AWRPLAGVHNEQF

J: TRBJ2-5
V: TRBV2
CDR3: ASSIKETQY

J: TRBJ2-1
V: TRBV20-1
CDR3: SARATLFEQF

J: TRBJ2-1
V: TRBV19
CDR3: ASSIGLAGVHSYNEQF

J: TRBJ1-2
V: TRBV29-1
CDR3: SVENGERYGYT

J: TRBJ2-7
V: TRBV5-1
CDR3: ASSLFGGRASYEQY

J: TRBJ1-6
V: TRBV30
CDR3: AFGTGQGFSPLH

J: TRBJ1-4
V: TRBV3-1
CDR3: ASSGTDRNEKLF